This TCR beta chain is drawn from a study of blood T cell repertoires in COVID-19. Generated by immunoSEQ multiplex PCR, the TCRdb table keeps only in-frame clones and is missing some. The data contain 25,000 to 35,000 clones, roughly 84% of them singletons. Per the germline V gene, CDR1 is MNHEY and CDR2 is SVGAGI. The CDR3 has 14 residues. This clone was recorded only once. The junction shows a germline mismatch at one end, possibly a read error. The origin of this receptor is a man between 65 and 79 years old with active COVID-19. The rearrangement links TRBV6-5 to TRBJ1-5; 7 positions agree with TRBD1. Material: peripheral blood. The CDR3 DNA sequence: TGTGCCAGCAGCAAGGGACAGCACTTGGGACACTTGGATTTT. Amino acid sequence: CASSKGQHLGHLDF.